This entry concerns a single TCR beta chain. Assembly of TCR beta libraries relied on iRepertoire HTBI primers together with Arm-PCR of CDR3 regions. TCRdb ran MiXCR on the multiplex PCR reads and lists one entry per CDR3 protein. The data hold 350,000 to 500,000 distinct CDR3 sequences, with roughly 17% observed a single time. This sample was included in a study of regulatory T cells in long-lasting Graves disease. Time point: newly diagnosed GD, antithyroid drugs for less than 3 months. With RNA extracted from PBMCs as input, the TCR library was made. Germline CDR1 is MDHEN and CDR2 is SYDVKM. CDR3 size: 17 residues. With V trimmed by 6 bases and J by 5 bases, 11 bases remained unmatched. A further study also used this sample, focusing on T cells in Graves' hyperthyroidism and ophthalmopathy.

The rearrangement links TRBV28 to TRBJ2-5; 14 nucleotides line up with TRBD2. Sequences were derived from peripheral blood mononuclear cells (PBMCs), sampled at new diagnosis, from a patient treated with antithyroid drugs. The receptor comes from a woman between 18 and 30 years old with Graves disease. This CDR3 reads CASRTPGLAGVWETQYF. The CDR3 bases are TGTGCCAGCAGAACACCGGGACTAGCGGGAGTGTGGGAGACCCAGTACTTC.